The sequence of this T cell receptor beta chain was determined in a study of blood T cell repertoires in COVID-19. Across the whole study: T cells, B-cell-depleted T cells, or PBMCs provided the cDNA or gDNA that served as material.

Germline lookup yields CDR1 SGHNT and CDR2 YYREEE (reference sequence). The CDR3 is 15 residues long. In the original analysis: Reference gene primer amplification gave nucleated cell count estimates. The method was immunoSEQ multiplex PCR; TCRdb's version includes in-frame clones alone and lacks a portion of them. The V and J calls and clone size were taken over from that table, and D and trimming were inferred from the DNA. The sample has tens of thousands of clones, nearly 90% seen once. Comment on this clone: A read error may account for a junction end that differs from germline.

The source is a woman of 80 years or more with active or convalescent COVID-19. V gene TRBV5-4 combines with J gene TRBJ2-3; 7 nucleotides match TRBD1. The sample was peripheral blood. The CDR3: CASSLGQRRTDTQYF. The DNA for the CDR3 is TGTGCCAGCAGTTTGGGACAGAGACGCACAGATACGCAGTATTTT.